The 17 T cell receptor beta chains below come from one sample, sequenced in a study of T cells in Graves' hyperthyroidism and ophthalmopathy. RNA transcripts gave rise to amplified TCR beta CDR3 regions. First-round RT-PCR targeting the TCR CDR3 was performed with the HTBI primer set. TCRdb ran MiXCR on the multiplex PCR reads and lists one entry per CDR3 protein. The sample has approximately 520,000 distinct CDR3 sequences, less than 25% seen once. Source material: blood. All receptors derive from a man aged 18 to 35 with Graves' hyperthyroidism.

This clonotype was found many times. V is TRBV20-1 and J is TRBJ2-7; unclear D gene. This CDR3 has 14 amino acids. Germline values: CDR1 DFQATT, CDR2 SNEGSKA (reference sequence). Trimming pared 6 bases from V and 1 base from J, leaving 16 bases between. The CDR3 is CSANPLAGSYEQYF. CDR3 bases: TGCAGTGCCAATCCCCTGGCTGGATCCTACGAGCAGTACTTC.

This clonotype was observed a handful of times. The gene calls are TRBV12-3 or TRBV12-4 and TRBJ2-7; D is tentatively TRBD1 or TRBD2 (6 bases each). The CDR3 has 14 residues. Deletions cut 4 bases from V and 2 bases from J, with 12 bases between. The CDR3 spells CASSSNREAYEQYF. The CDR3 DNA reads as TGTGCCAGCAGTTCAAACAGGGAGGCCTACGAGCAGTACTTC.

V is TRBV19 and J is TRBJ2-2; TRBD1 matches at 7 bases. Germline CDR1 and CDR2: LNHDA and SQIVND (reference sequence). The CDR3 consists of 15 residues. J was trimmed by 6 bases and V by 4 bases; bases with no gene match: 8. CDR3 DNA sequence: TGTGCCAGTAGTACCGAAATAACAGGGGCCGGGGAGCTGTTTTTT. Its translation is CASSTEITGAGELFF.

This clonotype was recorded many times. The chain carries TRBV12-3 or TRBV12-4 and TRBJ2-4; the D gene could be TRBD1 or TRBD2 (5 bases each). Trimming removed 6 bases from V and 8 bases from J, with 20 bases in between. This CDR3 contains 15 residues. CDR3 sequence reads: CASSPSGTGWDIQYF. The CDR3 DNA reads as TGTGCCAGCAGCCCTTCCGGGACGGGATGGGACATTCAGTACTTC.

This clonotype was observed a handful of times. The chain carries TRBV12-3 or TRBV12-4 and TRBJ2-3, with TRBD2 as a possible D gene (7 bases). CDR3 length: 15 residues. Trimming pared 5 bases from V and 2 bases from J, leaving 14 bases between. The CDR3 nucleotides are TGTGCCAGCAGTCGAGGGGGGGCTCTCACAGATACGCAGTATTTT. Translated, it gives CASSRGGALTDTQYF.

The table lists this clonotype with many counts. The genes are TRBV5-5 and TRBJ2-5, with 11 nucleotides matching TRBD2. CDR3 length equals 15 residues. The germline V gene has CDR1 SGHKS and CDR2 YYEKEE (reference sequence). J gave up 4 bases and V 4 bases, and 6 bases lay outside the gene matches. The CDR3 nucleotides read TGTGCCAGCAGCGACGGACTAGCGGGTCGAGAGACCCAGTACTTC. Translating it yields CASSDGLAGRETQYF.

The table lists this clonotype with many counts. Sequence at one end of the junction differs from germline and may be a read error. The chain employs TRBV27 and TRBJ1-1; possible D gene TRBD1, 6 bases. The CDR3 length is 13 residues. Germline loops: CDR1 MNHEY, CDR2 SMNVEV (reference sequence). CDR3 sequence (DNA): TGTGCCAGCAGTTTAGTAGCGGGCCAGGGGCCCCGGTTT. Amino acids: CASSLVAGQGPRF.

This clonotype was observed many times. The V and J genes are TRBV20-1 and TRBJ1-2; D perhaps matches TRBD1 (6 bases). Germline V gene data show CDR1 as DFQATT and CDR2 as SNEGSKA (reference sequence). V gave up 2 bases and J gave up 2 bases, with 9 bases separating them. CDR3 length: 13 residues. CDR3 sequence (DNA): TGCAGTGCTAGACCTACAGGGAACTATGGCTACACCTTC. It specifies CSARPTGNYGYTF.

J is TRBJ2-7 and V is TRBV5-1, with 8 bases identical to TRBD1. The germline V gene encodes CDR1 SGHRS and CDR2 YFSETQ. The CDR3 consists of 13 residues. V lost 5 bases, J lost 5 bases, and 6 bases stayed unmatched. This chain's CDR3 is CASRRDRSNEQYF. The CDR3 region has the DNA TGCGCCAGCAGGAGGGACAGGTCCAACGAGCAGTACTTC.

This clonotype was seen only a few times. The rearrangement links TRBV6-4 to TRBJ2-7; TRBD1 matches at 7 bases. V shed 2 bases, J shed 7 bases, and the junction held 11 bases outside the gene matches. The CDR3 runs 15 residues. CDR1 and CDR2 (germline): MRHNA, SNTAGT. The DNA for the CDR3 is TGTGCCAGCAGTGACCAGCAGGGGGTATTGGGAGAGCAGTACTTC. It translates to CASSDQQGVLGEQYF.

This clonotype has ten or more counts. This chain connects TRBV28 to TRBJ1-2, with D perhaps matching TRBD1 (5 bases). CDR1 and CDR2 (germline): MDHEN, SYDVKM. The CDR3 runs to 13 residues. V lost 7 bases and J 8 bases, leaving 17 bases between the germline ends. The CDR3 is CASNPGQGEGYTF. CDR3 nucleotides: TGTGCCAGCAACCCTGGCCAGGGAGAAGGCTACACCTTC.

This clonotype was observed at least ten times. The rearrangement uses TRBV27 and TRBJ1-1; possibly TRBD1 for D (6 bases). Germline V gene sequence: CDR1 MNHEY, CDR2 SMNVEV (reference sequence). V was trimmed by 0 bases and J by 4 bases, leaving 9 bases between them. The CDR3 loop spans 14 amino acids. CDR3 sequence (DNA): TGTGCCAGCAGTTTATCGGCAGGGGTCACTGAAGCTTTCTTT. This sequence encodes CASSLSAGVTEAFF.

This clonotype showed up many times. The chain uses TRBV9 and TRBJ1-2; D uncertain. V was pared by 3 bases and J by 8 bases, with 14 bases between. The CDR3 length is 13 residues. The germline V gene encodes CDR1 SGDLS and CDR2 YYNGEE. DNA for the CDR3: TGTGCCAGCAGCGCCTCTTTCGGGGTGGGCTACACCTTC. Amino acids: CASSASFGVGYTF.

Many counts were recorded for this clonotype. The chain couples TRBV6-5 to TRBJ1-3; D remains unclear. V lost 0 bases and J 2 bases, leaving 8 bases between the germline ends. Germline V gene data show CDR1 as MNHEY and CDR2 as SVGAGI. The length of the CDR3 is 15 residues. CDR3 sequence: CASSYSATTGNTIYF. CDR3 DNA sequence: TGTGCCAGCAGTTACTCGGCCACTACTGGAAACACCATATATTTT.

This clonotype was recorded at least ten times. The J gene is TRBJ2-5, the V gene TRBV6-1; no clear D gene. CDR3 length: 10 residues. V lost 8 bases and J 6 bases, leaving 7 bases between the germline ends. CDR1 and CDR2 from the germline V gene are MNHNS and SASEGT. The CDR3 DNA reads TGTGCCAGCCATTCGAAGACCCAGTACTTC. It yields the protein CASHSKTQYF.

This clonotype was seen at least ten times. V gene TRBV19 combines with J gene TRBJ2-7; D possibly corresponds to TRBD2 (5 bases). Germline-derived CDR1 and CDR2 are LNHDA and SQIVND (reference sequence). The CDR3 extends over 13 amino acids. V shed 6 bases and J shed 6 bases, with 15 bases lying between them. The CDR3: CASSPGAVGEQYF. DNA of the CDR3: TGTGCCAGTAGCCCTGGAGCGGTTGGCGAGCAGTACTTC.

On this clonotype itself: Being one base from a much bigger clone, this may be a read error. The rearrangement uses TRBV12-3 or TRBV12-4 and TRBJ2-2, with 10 bases that match TRBD1. CDR3 length: 14 residues. V lost 5 bases, J lost 10 bases, and 7 bases stayed unmatched. CDR3 nucleotides: TGTGCCAGCAGTACGGGACAGGGGTTGGCGGAGCTGTTTTTT. Translating gives CASSTGQGLAELFF.